The 29 T cell receptor beta chains below were found in one sample sequenced in a study of blood T cell repertoires in COVID-19. The protocol was immunoSEQ multiplex PCR, while the TCRdb copy is restricted to in-frame clones and leaves out a portion. The sample comprises about 80,000 clones, 70% to 90% of which are singletons, and about 6.7% rests with the top ten. Source material: peripheral blood. The source of these receptors is a man between 65 and 85 years old with acute or convalescent COVID-19.

The chain couples TRBV7-2 to TRBJ1-2; TRBD1 matches 8 bases. The CDR3 spans 15 residues. The trim removed 1 base at V and 3 bases at J, leaving 4 bases unmatched. Germline assignment: CDR1 SGHTA and CDR2 FQGNSA. CDR3 protein: CASSLGTGPDYGYTF. The CDR3 DNA follows: TGTGCCAGCAGCTTAGGGACAGGGCCGGACTATGGCTACACCTTC.

The V call is TRBV9, the J call TRBJ2-2; 7 positions match TRBD1. With 0 bases clipped from V and 7 bases from J, the junction kept 9 bases outside the gene matches. Germline-derived CDR1 and CDR2 are SGDLS and YYNGEE. This CDR3 has 16 residues. The CDR3 reads CASSVGQGVFSGELFF. The CDR3 bases are TGTGCCAGCAGCGTAGGGCAGGGGGTGTTCAGCGGGGAGCTGTTTTTT.

V is TRBV21-1 and J is TRBJ1-3; the D call of TRBD1 is as the table states it, not checked on the DNA. TRBV21-1 is a pseudogene. The CDR3 runs to 19 residues. The CDR3 region is CASSGRIRTGAFSGNTIYF. The CDR3 DNA reads TGTGCCAGCAGCGGGCGGATTCGGACAGGGGCGTTCTCTGGAAACACCATATATTTT.

The chain joins TRBV6-5 to TRBJ1-2; perhaps TRBD1 as D (6 bases). Trimming stripped 8 bases from V and 5 bases from J, with 21 bases between. CDR3 length: 15 amino acids. Germline V gives CDR1 MNHEY, CDR2 SVGAGI. DNA of the CDR3: TGTGCCAGCGATGGGGTGGCAGGACAGCAATATGGCTACACCTTC. It encodes CASDGVAGQQYGYTF.

V and J are TRBV6-6 and TRBJ2-7, with D perhaps matching TRBD1 (6 bases). Trimming stripped 6 bases from V and 2 bases from J, with 11 bases between. This CDR3 has 13 residues. Germline CDR1 reads MNHNY; CDR2 reads SVGAGI (reference sequence). CDR3 sequence (DNA): TGTGCCAGCAGCATCACAGGGACCTACGAGCAGTACTTC. It codes for CASSITGTYEQYF.

This sequence joins TRBV6-6 and TRBJ1-5; 8 bases are a match to TRBD1. This CDR3 has 13 amino acids. V gave up 5 bases and J gave up 4 bases; unmatched junction bases: 1. Germline V gene sequence: CDR1 MNHNY, CDR2 SVGAGI (reference sequence). The CDR3 sequence is CASSTGGNQPQHF. The CDR3 DNA reads as TGTGCCAGCAGTACAGGGGGGAATCAGCCCCAGCATTTT.

This rearrangement joins TRBV11-2 to TRBJ1-6, with TRBD1 as a possible D gene (5 bases). Trimming pared 0 bases from V and 5 bases from J, leaving 8 bases between. The CDR3 has 15 residues. Per germline, CDR1 SGHAT and CDR2 FQNNGV. This chain's CDR3 is CASSLEAGNNSPLHF. As DNA, the CDR3 is TGTGCCAGCAGCTTAGAGGCAGGGAATAATTCACCCCTCCACTTT.

The CDR3 sequence: CASRASGSAANTQYF. In nucleotides, the CDR3 is TGTGCCAGCAGGGCTAGCGGGAGTGCAGCGAATACGCAGTATTTT. V and J are TRBV14 and TRBJ2-3; TRBD2 matches 10 bases. The CDR3 is 15 amino acids. CDR1 is SGHDN and CDR2 is FVKESK in the germline V gene. Trimming at V came to 6 bases and at J to 7 bases, leaving 10 bases not matched to a gene.

The chain uses TRBV5-1 and TRBJ2-2; TRBD1 matches 8 bases. CDR3 length equals 15 residues. Trimming at V came to 4 bases and at J to 1 base, leaving 3 bases not matched to a gene. The germline V gene encodes CDR1 SGHRS and CDR2 YFSETQ. Here the CDR3 reads CASSRTGMNTGELFF. CDR3 nucleotide sequence: TGCGCCAGCAGCCGGACAGGGATGAACACCGGGGAGCTGTTTTTT. Full variable domain (rest looked up from reference TRBV5-1 and TRBJ2-2): KAGVTQTPRYLIKTRGQQVTLSCSPISGHRSVSWYQQTPGQGLQFLFEYFSETQRNKGNFPGRFSGRQFSNSRSEMNVSTLELGDSALYLCASSRTGMNTGELFFGEGSRLTVL.

This CDR3 reads CASSLVGAEGYTF. CDR3 nucleotide sequence: TGTGCCAGCAGCTTGGTGGGGGCTGAGGGCTACACCTTC. The chain recombines TRBV5-5 with TRBJ1-2, with D perhaps matching TRBD1 (6 bases). The CDR3 is 13 amino acids. V was clipped by 0 bases and J by 8 bases, with 11 bases between them. The germline CDR1 and CDR2 sequences are SGHKS and YYEKEE (reference sequence).

This clone was observed a few times. This chain links TRBV9 with TRBJ1-6; the D gene is possibly TRBD1 (5 bases). Per the germline V gene, CDR1 is SGDLS and CDR2 is YYNGEE. V shed 2 bases and J shed 8 bases, with 23 bases lying between them. CDR3 size: 18 residues. The CDR3 DNA sequence: TGTGCCAGCAGCGTTGGTCCGTTGGCAGGGATGTTTGATTCACCCCTCCACTTT. It codes for CASSVGPLAGMFDSPLHF.

The chain joins TRBV5-8 to TRBJ2-5, with TRBD2 matching over 13 bases. The germline V gene has CDR1 SGHTS and CDR2 YDEGEE. V was clipped by 3 bases and J by 2 bases; unmatched bases: 4. The CDR3 runs to 16 residues. The CDR3 DNA is TGTGCCAGCAGCTGGGGACTAGCGGGGTTACAAGAGACCCAGTACTTC. This encodes CASSWGLAGLQETQYF.

The chain carries TRBV5-4 and TRBJ1-4, with TRBD1 matching over 9 bases. V was pared by 4 bases and J by 4 bases, with 5 bases of the junction left unmatched. CDR1 SGHNT and CDR2 YYREEE come from the germline V gene (reference sequence). The CDR3 is 15 amino acids. CDR3 sequence (DNA): TGTGCCAGCAGCACAACAGGGGGCAATAATGAAAAACTGTTTTTT. Its protein is CASSTTGGNNEKLFF.

The chain has TRBV6-6 and TRBJ2-7; TRBD1 is a possible D gene (7 bases). The V end lost 7 bases, the J end lost 4 bases, and 17 bases lay between the germline ends. Germline V gene sequence: CDR1 MNHNY, CDR2 SVGAGI (reference sequence). This CDR3 spans 14 amino acids. The CDR3 sequence is CASTKAGGSYEQYF. Written as DNA, the CDR3 is TGTGCCAGCACCAAAGCAGGGGGGTCGTACGAGCAGTACTTC.

This clone was found a few times. The chain's CDR3 is CASSGVAVVPGELFF. DNA for the CDR3: TGTGCCAGCAGCGGGGTAGCGGTAGTCCCCGGGGAGCTGTTTTTT. The V gene is TRBV9, the J gene TRBJ2-2; D is perhaps TRBD2 (6 bases). The length of the CDR3 is 15 residues. The germline CDR1 and CDR2 sequences are SGDLS and YYNGEE. V was pared by 3 bases and J by 6 bases, with 15 bases between.

The rearrangement links TRBV19 to TRBJ1-5, with a tentative D call TRBD1 (5 bases). This CDR3 is 15 amino acids long. Germline V gene data show CDR1 as LNHDA and CDR2 as SQIVND (reference sequence). V gave up 1 base and J gave up 5 bases, with 12 bases separating them. CDR3 sequence reads: CASSIVGQGHQPQHF. The CDR3 DNA sequence: TGTGCCAGTAGTATAGTGGGGCAGGGCCATCAGCCCCAGCATTTT.

This rearrangement joins TRBV2 to TRBJ2-7; 9 bases are shared with TRBD1. Trimming cost V 6 bases and J 5 bases; bases outside gene matches: 5. Germline CDR1 SNHLY, CDR2 FYNNEI. CDR3 length: 13 residues. For the CDR3, the DNA is TGTGCCAGCAGACAGGGGGCGCGAAACGAGCAGTACTTC. Its protein is CASRQGARNEQYF. Full variable domain (rest looked up from reference TRBV2 and TRBJ2-7): EPEVTQTPSHQVTQMGQEVILRCVPISNHLYFYWYRQILGQKVEFLVSFYNNEISEKSEIFDDQFSVERPDGSNFTLKIRSTKLEDSAMYFCASRQGARNEQYFGPGTRLTVT.

The rearrangement uses TRBV5-1 and TRBJ2-7, with 10 bases that match TRBD2. V lost 3 bases, J lost 1 base, and 22 bases stayed unmatched. CDR1 is SGHRS, CDR2 YFSETQ, per germline. This CDR3 is built from 21 residues. The CDR3 reads CASSSRTAASSSGRLSYEQYF. The CDR3 bases are TGCGCCAGCAGCTCCCGGACAGCGGCAAGTTCTAGCGGGAGACTGTCCTACGAGCAGTACTTC. The whole variable domain, remainder taken from reference TRBV5-1 and TRBJ2-7, is KAGVTQTPRYLIKTRGQQVTLSCSPISGHRSVSWYQQTPGQGLQFLFEYFSETQRNKGNFPGRFSGRQFSNSRSEMNVSTLELGDSALYLCASSSRTAASSSGRLSYEQYFGPGTRLTVT.

The chain uses TRBV9 and TRBJ2-1; a weak D match, TRBD2 (7 bases). The CDR3 consists of 17 residues. The germline V gene encodes CDR1 SGDLS and CDR2 YYNGEE. Trimming shortened V by 3 bases and J by 9 bases, and 25 bases separated the two germline ends. The CDR3 bases are TGTGCCAGCAGCGCTAGCTCTAGGGGGGGCCCCTCGGCTGAGCAGTTCTTC. Translation: CASSASSRGGPSAEQFF.

The rearrangement uses TRBV11-2 and TRBJ2-1; D gene ambiguous. The V end was cut by 4 bases, the J end by 2 bases, with 12 bases between. Germline V gives CDR1 SGHAT, CDR2 FQNNGV. The CDR3 runs to 15 residues. In nucleotides, the CDR3 is TGTGCCAGCAGCTCCGGTCGTCTAGCCTACAATGAGCAGTTCTTC. Translated: CASSSGRLAYNEQFF.

V is TRBV24-1 and J is TRBJ2-1, with TRBD2 matching over 13 bases. The CDR3 runs to 16 residues. V lost 4 bases to trimming and J lost 7 bases; unmatched junction nucleotides: 6. Germline CDR1 KGHDR, CDR2 SFDVKD. CDR3 sequence reads: CATSDTGTSGNNEQFF. CDR3 DNA sequence: TGTGCCACCAGTGACACCGGGACTAGCGGGAATAATGAGCAGTTCTTC.

In DNA form, the CDR3 reads TGCAGCGTGGGGGACAGCCTCTCCTACGAGCAGTACTTC. Its protein product is CSVGDSLSYEQYF. J is TRBJ2-7 and V is TRBV29-1, with 7 bases identical to TRBD1. CDR1 is SQVTM and CDR2 is ANQGSEA in the germline V gene. This CDR3 comprises 13 residues. V lost 6 bases to trimming and J lost 0 bases; unmatched junction nucleotides: 5.

This sequence joins TRBV10-3 and TRBJ2-3; 7 nucleotides match TRBD1. Germline CDR1 is ENHRY and CDR2 is SYGVKD. The CDR3 runs to 15 residues. Trimming removed 4 bases from V and 3 bases from J; junction bases left unmatched: 7. CDR3 sequence reads: CAISAAGGRTDTQYF. The CDR3 nucleotides are TGTGCCATCAGTGCGGCAGGGGGAAGGACAGATACGCAGTATTTT.

CDR3 sequence reads: CASSSGQGAFYEQYF. DNA for the CDR3: TGTGCCAGCAGTTCCGGACAGGGGGCGTTCTACGAGCAGTACTTC. This sequence joins TRBV27 and TRBJ2-7; TRBD1 matches 11 bases. Germline trimming cut 4 bases from V and 3 bases from J; bases unmatched to any gene: 5. Germline values: CDR1 MNHEY, CDR2 SMNVEV (reference sequence). The CDR3 has 15 amino acids.

V usage is TRBV7-3 and J usage is TRBJ2-1, with unresolved D. The CDR3 is 14 amino acids. Deletions cut 2 bases from V and 4 bases from J, with 9 bases between. From germline, CDR1 is SGHTA and CDR2 FQGTGA. For the CDR3, the DNA is TGTGCCAGCAGCTTAGATGGCGGTTACAATGAGCAGTTCTTC. This encodes CASSLDGGYNEQFF.

In regard to this clone: Distinct nucleotide sequences in the sample also encode this CDR3. This sequence joins TRBV6-5 and TRBJ1-1; the D gene is possibly TRBD1 (5 bases). With 6 bases removed from V and 1 base from J, the gap between germline ends came to 9 bases. The CDR3 length is 13 residues. CDR1 is MNHEY and CDR2 is SVGAGI in the germline V gene. CDR3 in DNA: TGTGCCAGCAGCCTAACAGGGAACACTGAAGCTTTCTTT. Its protein is CASSLTGNTEAFF.

V usage is TRBV28 and J usage is TRBJ2-1; D not certain. Germline loops: CDR1 MDHEN, CDR2 SYDVKM. V gave up 7 bases and J gave up 3 bases, with 10 bases separating them. This CDR3 region has 13 residues. DNA of the CDR3: TGTGCCAGCATTCGACTCGACTACAATGAGCAGTTCTTC. As protein: CASIRLDYNEQFF.

The chain combines TRBV27 with TRBJ2-3; D gene ambiguous. CDR3 length: 14 amino acids. Between the trimmed V and J ends, which lost 3 bases and 2 bases, there was a span of 9 bases. CDR1 MNHEY and CDR2 SMNVEV come from the germline V gene (reference sequence). Here the CDR3 reads CASSLSTITDTQYF. The DNA for the CDR3 is TGTGCCAGCAGTTTGTCCACTATCACAGATACGCAGTATTTT.

This sequence joins TRBV5-1 and TRBJ2-3; TRBD2 matches 9 bases. With 5 bases clipped from V and 4 bases from J, the junction kept 14 bases outside the gene matches. The CDR3 runs to 17 residues. CDR1 and CDR2 (germline): SGHRS, YFSETQ. This CDR3 reads CASRRAFSAGGADTQYF. Written as DNA, the CDR3 is TGCGCCAGCAGGAGAGCTTTCTCAGCGGGAGGTGCAGATACGCAGTATTTT.